The 8 T cell receptor beta chains in this list originate from one sample, sequenced in a study of shared clonotypes between healthy human individuals. Measured with immunoSEQ multiplex PCR; TCRdb has only the in-frame clones, and not every one. The table includes 1 million to 1.3 million clones, around 82% detected once. The specimen sequenced was memory CD4+ T cells from PBMCs. Documented subset: CD45RA-negative fraction. Every receptor here comes from a man younger than 35 in good health. Some clones in this sample may be carry-over from other donors' samples.

This rearrangement joins TRBV28 to TRBJ1-5; D gene uncertain. Germline assignment: CDR1 MDHEN and CDR2 SYDVKM. This CDR3 is 17 amino acids long. Deletions cut 3 bases from V and 2 bases from J, with 17 bases between. DNA for the CDR3: TGTGCCAGCAGTTTTTTGGCCAGCTCCACGGGCAATCAGCCCCAGCATTTT. Protein sequence: CASSFLASSTGNQPQHF.

The chain has TRBV6-5 and TRBJ1-5; TRBD1 matches 9 bases. The V and J ends lost 0 bases and 7 bases, in that order; junction bases with no gene match: 1. Per the germline V gene, CDR1 is MNHEY and CDR2 is SVGAGI. This CDR3 region has 14 residues. The CDR3 here is CASSYSDRGQPQHF. Here the CDR3 DNA reads TGTGCCAGCAGTTACTCAGACAGGGGGCAGCCCCAGCATTTT.

The chain recombines TRBV7-2 with TRBJ1-1; D gene uncertain. The CDR3 is made up of 15 amino acids. CDR1 SGHTA and CDR2 FQGNSA come from the germline V gene. Trimming shortened V by 3 bases and J by 4 bases, and 15 bases separated the two germline ends. The CDR3 spells CASSLSLSGRTEAFF. CDR3 sequence (DNA): TGTGCCAGCAGCTTGTCCCTCTCTGGTCGCACTGAAGCTTTCTTT.

The chain has TRBV19 and TRBJ2-2; 9 nucleotides match TRBD1. CDR3 length: 16 amino acids. V gave up 6 bases and J gave up 2 bases; unmatched junction bases: 7. CDR1 is LNHDA, CDR2 SQIVND, per germline (reference sequence). For the CDR3, the DNA is TGTGCCAGTAGGAAGCTGGGACAGGGTAACACCGGGGAGCTGTTTTTT. Its protein is CASRKLGQGNTGELFF.

This chain connects TRBV28 to TRBJ1-5; perhaps TRBD1 as D (6 bases). The CDR3 runs to 16 residues. V lost 4 bases and J 3 bases, leaving 16 bases between the germline ends. Looked up from germline, CDR1 is MDHEN and CDR2 is SYDVKM. Written as DNA, the CDR3 is TGTGCCAGCAGTTCCCAGGGTCGGACAGACAATCAGCCCCAGCATTTT. It is translated as CASSSQGRTDNQPQHF. The whole variable domain, filled in from reference TRBV28 and TRBJ1-5, reads DVKVTQSSRYLVKRTGEKVFLECVQDMDHENMFWYRQDPGLGLRLIYFSYDVKMKEKGDIPEGYSVSREKKERFSLILESASTNQTSMYLCASSSQGRTDNQPQHFGDGTRLSIL.

The genes are TRBV28 and TRBJ2-7; perhaps D is TRBD1 or TRBD2 (5 bases each). The CDR3 covers 15 residues. The germline V gene encodes CDR1 MDHEN and CDR2 SYDVKM. Trimming stripped 7 bases from V and 2 bases from J, with 18 bases between. As DNA, the CDR3 is TGTGCCAGCACCTTGGGGCTAGCTGCCACCTACGAGCAGTACTTC. It encodes CASTLGLAATYEQYF. The whole variable domain, remainder taken from reference TRBV28 and TRBJ2-7, is DVKVTQSSRYLVKRTGEKVFLECVQDMDHENMFWYRQDPGLGLRLIYFSYDVKMKEKGDIPEGYSVSREKKERFSLILESASTNQTSMYLCASTLGLAATYEQYFGPGTRLTVT.

V usage is TRBV5-1 and J usage is TRBJ2-5; D is possibly TRBD1 (6 bases). In germline, CDR1 is SGHRS, CDR2 YFSETQ. V lost 2 bases and J lost 5, with 7 bases in between. The length of the CDR3 is 12 residues. In DNA form, the CDR3 reads TGCGCCAGCAGCTTCGACAGGGAGACCCAGTACTTC. This codes for CASSFDRETQYF.

V gene TRBV28 combines with J gene TRBJ1-1; a weak D match, TRBD1 (6 bases). V was trimmed by 7 bases and J by 0 bases, leaving 12 bases between them. CDR3 length: 14 residues. The germline gives CDR1 MDHEN, CDR2 SYDVKM. CDR3 nucleotides: TGTGCCAGCATTCCCGGGGGCTTGAACACTGAAGCTTTCTTT. This translates into CASIPGGLNTEAFF.